This is a list of T cell receptor beta chains from one sample in a study of blood T cell repertoires in COVID-19. Assay used: immunoSEQ multiplex PCR; TCRdb lists only in-frame clones, some missing. Here the sample spans 300,000 to 400,000 clones, over 70% being singletons. The sample taken for sequencing was peripheral blood. Every receptor here comes from a woman between 45 and 60 years old with COVID-19, enrolled during active disease. Both conserved end residues are part of each CDR3. D genes are given only for firm matches. Clone sizes are given selectively: once, few, many, or a class where the clone is expanded.

d_call: TRBD1
clone_size: NA
j_call: TRBJ2-5
v_call: TRBV18
cdr3_nt: TGTGCCTCTTCCCCGGGACAGGGGGGAGAGACCCAGTACTTC
cdr3_aa: CASSPGQGGETQYF

d_call: TRBD2
clone_size: once
j_call: TRBJ2-1
v_call: TRBV24-1
cdr3_nt: TGTGCCACCAGGGCTAGCGGGAAGAATGAGCAGTTCTTC
cdr3_aa: CATRASGKNEQFF

d_call: NA
clone_size: NA
j_call: TRBJ1-2
v_call: TRBV28
cdr3_nt: TGTGCCAGCGTCCCGGGGGGGGCCGTCAACTATGGCTACACCTTC
cdr3_aa: CASVPGGAVNYGYTF

d_call: TRBD1
clone_size: NA
j_call: TRBJ2-7
v_call: TRBV30
cdr3_nt: TGTGCCTGGAGTATGTACTCGGGCAGGGGGTTCTACGAGCAGTACTTC
cdr3_aa: CAWSMYSGRGFYEQYF

d_call: NA
clone_size: NA
j_call: TRBJ2-1
v_call: TRBV27
cdr3_nt: TGTGCCAGCAATGAGTATGGCAGGGTCAATGAGCAGTTCTTC
cdr3_aa: CASNEYGRVNEQFF

d_call: TRBD2
clone_size: NA
j_call: TRBJ2-1
v_call: TRBV4-2
cdr3_nt: TGTGCCAGCAGCCATCCACCCGGGACTAGCGGGTACAATGAGCAGTTCTTC
cdr3_aa: CASSHPPGTSGYNEQFF

d_call: NA
clone_size: NA
j_call: TRBJ1-1
v_call: TRBV5-4
cdr3_nt: TGTGCCAGCAGCTTGGCCAGGGGAAAAACGAACACTGAAGCTTTCTTT
cdr3_aa: CASSLARGKTNTEAFF

d_call: NA
clone_size: NA
j_call: TRBJ1-3
v_call: TRBV15
cdr3_nt: TGTGCCACCGCCAAACCCCGGGTTAACTCTGGAAACACCATATATTTT
cdr3_aa: CATAKPRVNSGNTIYF

d_call: NA
clone_size: once
j_call: TRBJ2-7
v_call: TRBV13
cdr3_nt: TGTGCCAGCAGCTTATGGGCCTGGTCCAACGAGCAGTACTTC
cdr3_aa: CASSLWAWSNEQYF

d_call: NA
clone_size: NA
j_call: TRBJ1-6
v_call: TRBV6-1
cdr3_nt: TGTGCCAGCAGTGAAGCGTTGTCACAGGGTTATTCACCCCTCCACTTT
cdr3_aa: CASSEALSQGYSPLHF

d_call: TRBD1
clone_size: NA
j_call: TRBJ1-2
v_call: TRBV11-3
cdr3_nt: TGTGCCAGCAGCTTAGGGACAGGGGACTATGGCTACACCTTC
cdr3_aa: CASSLGTGDYGYTF

d_call: TRBD2
clone_size: NA
j_call: TRBJ2-2
v_call: TRBV5-1
cdr3_nt: TGCGCCAGCAGCGTGACTAGCAGCACCGGGGAGCTGTTTTTT
cdr3_aa: CASSVTSSTGELFF

d_call: TRBD1
clone_size: NA
j_call: TRBJ2-7
v_call: TRBV14
cdr3_nt: TGTGCCAGCAGCTTGCTCCCCCAGGGGGATCCGTACGAGCAGTACTTC
cdr3_aa: CASSLLPQGDPYEQYF

d_call: NA
clone_size: few
j_call: TRBJ2-2
v_call: TRBV30
cdr3_nt: TGTGCCTGGAGTTTAACAGTAGGCGGGGAGCTGTTTTTT
cdr3_aa: CAWSLTVGGELFF

d_call: NA
clone_size: NA
j_call: TRBJ1-4
v_call: TRBV6-5
cdr3_nt: TGTGCCAGCAGTTATGGCAGGGTTAATGAAAAACTGTTTTTT
cdr3_aa: CASSYGRVNEKLFF

d_call: NA
clone_size: NA
j_call: TRBJ2-5
v_call: TRBV30
cdr3_nt: TGTGCCTGGAGGCATGCGGGGACGTTTGGGGCCCAGTACTTC
cdr3_aa: CAWRHAGTFGAQYF

d_call: TRBD1
clone_size: few
j_call: TRBJ2-2
v_call: TRBV18
cdr3_nt: TGTGCCAGCTCTGATAGGACAGGGAACACCGGGGAGCTGTTTTTT
cdr3_aa: CASSDRTGNTGELFF

d_call: NA
clone_size: NA
j_call: TRBJ1-2
v_call: TRBV11-2
cdr3_nt: TGTGCCAGCAGCGGCTTGATTTTCGAGGATGGCTACACCTTC
cdr3_aa: CASSGLIFEDGYTF

d_call: NA
clone_size: NA
j_call: TRBJ1-2
v_call: TRBV6-1
cdr3_nt: TGTGCCAGCAGTGAAGCCGGGGGGCATCTTGGCTACACCTTC
cdr3_aa: CASSEAGGHLGYTF

d_call: NA
clone_size: NA
j_call: TRBJ1-1
v_call: TRBV6-6
cdr3_nt: TGTGCCAGCAGTCCGAGGACACTGAACACTGAAGCTTTCTTT
cdr3_aa: CASSPRTLNTEAFF

d_call: TRBD1
clone_size: NA
j_call: TRBJ2-7
v_call: TRBV30
cdr3_nt: TGTGCCTGGAGTGGGGGACAGGGGGTCTCCTACGAGCAGTACTTC
cdr3_aa: CAWSGGQGVSYEQYF

d_call: TRBD2
clone_size: NA
j_call: TRBJ2-7
v_call: TRBV9
cdr3_nt: TGTGCCAGCAGCGGGACTAGCGGCCCCTACGAGCAGTACTTC
cdr3_aa: CASSGTSGPYEQYF

d_call: TRBD1
clone_size: once
j_call: TRBJ1-1
v_call: TRBV15
cdr3_nt: TGTGCCACCAGCAGAGGGGACAGGGGGCTGTACACTGAAGCTTTCTTT
cdr3_aa: CATSRGDRGLYTEAFF

d_call: NA
clone_size: NA
j_call: TRBJ2-3
v_call: TRBV4-3
cdr3_nt: TGCGCCAGCAGCCAAGATTTTGCGGGCGCCACAGATACGCAGTATTTT
cdr3_aa: CASSQDFAGATDTQYF

d_call: TRBD1
clone_size: NA
j_call: TRBJ2-4
v_call: TRBV3-1/TRBV3-2
cdr3_nt: TGTGCCAGCAGTCTTGAGACAGGGTTGAAAAACATTCAGTACTTC
cdr3_aa: CASSLETGLKNIQYF

d_call: TRBD1
clone_size: NA
j_call: TRBJ1-2
v_call: TRBV9
cdr3_nt: TGTGCCAGCACCTGGACAGGGAACTATGGCTACACCTTC
cdr3_aa: CASTWTGNYGYTF

d_call: NA
clone_size: NA
j_call: TRBJ1-3
v_call: TRBV2
cdr3_nt: TGTGCCAGCAGTTCACAGGGAAGTGGAAACACCATATATTTT
cdr3_aa: CASSSQGSGNTIYF

d_call: NA
clone_size: NA
j_call: TRBJ1-3
v_call: TRBV27
cdr3_nt: TGTGCCAGCAGTTTATTAGCCTCTGGAAACACCATATATTTT
cdr3_aa: CASSLLASGNTIYF

d_call: NA
clone_size: few
j_call: TRBJ1-2
v_call: TRBV12-3/TRBV12-4
cdr3_nt: TGTGCCAGTTTCTCGGGATTGTACGGCTACACCTTC
cdr3_aa: CASFSGLYGYTF

d_call: NA
clone_size: NA
j_call: TRBJ2-3
v_call: TRBV29-1
cdr3_nt: TGCAGCGTACCACAAGCCTCCCTTGCGGGCACCACAGATACGCAGTATTTT
cdr3_aa: CSVPQASLAGTTDTQYF

d_call: NA
clone_size: NA
j_call: TRBJ2-1
v_call: TRBV21-1
cdr3_nt: TGTGCCAGCAGAAACCATCGTACCGGCAGGGGCTCCTACAATGAGCAGTTCTTC
cdr3_aa: CASRNHRTGRGSYNEQFF

d_call: TRBD2
clone_size: NA
j_call: TRBJ2-7
v_call: TRBV6-5
cdr3_nt: TGTGCCAGCATGGGAGCGGGAGTCACCTACGAGCAGTACTTC
cdr3_aa: CASMGAGVTYEQYF

d_call: TRBD1
clone_size: NA
j_call: TRBJ1-2
v_call: TRBV5-1
cdr3_nt: TGCGCCAGCAGCCTGATGGACAGGGATGGCTACACCTTC
cdr3_aa: CASSLMDRDGYTF

d_call: NA
clone_size: NA
j_call: TRBJ2-1
v_call: TRBV3-1/TRBV3-2
cdr3_nt: TGTGCCAGCAGCCAAGAGGGGAGGTACTCCTACAATGAGCAGTTCTTC
cdr3_aa: CASSQEGRYSYNEQFF

d_call: NA
clone_size: NA
j_call: TRBJ2-3
v_call: TRBV11-2
cdr3_nt: TGTGCCAGCAGCTTAAGCCCGAACACAGATACGCAGTATTTT
cdr3_aa: CASSLSPNTDTQYF

d_call: NA
clone_size: NA
j_call: TRBJ2-7
v_call: TRBV6-5
cdr3_nt: TGTGCCAGCAGCTTGGGTAGGGGGTTCTCCTACGAGCAGTACTTC
cdr3_aa: CASSLGRGFSYEQYF

d_call: NA
clone_size: NA
j_call: TRBJ1-5
v_call: TRBV6-5
cdr3_nt: TGTGCCAGCAGTTTCTCTGTTAATAGCAATCAGCCCCAGCATTTT
cdr3_aa: CASSFSVNSNQPQHF

d_call: NA
clone_size: NA
j_call: TRBJ1-4
v_call: TRBV7-8
cdr3_nt: TGTGCCAGCAGCTTAGCGGCAGGGCATAATGAAAAACTGTTTTTT
cdr3_aa: CASSLAAGHNEKLFF

d_call: NA
clone_size: NA
j_call: TRBJ2-5
v_call: TRBV7-9
cdr3_nt: TGTGCCAGCAGCGTCCGCCAGGGTACACGACAAGAGACCCAGTACTTC
cdr3_aa: CASSVRQGTRQETQYF